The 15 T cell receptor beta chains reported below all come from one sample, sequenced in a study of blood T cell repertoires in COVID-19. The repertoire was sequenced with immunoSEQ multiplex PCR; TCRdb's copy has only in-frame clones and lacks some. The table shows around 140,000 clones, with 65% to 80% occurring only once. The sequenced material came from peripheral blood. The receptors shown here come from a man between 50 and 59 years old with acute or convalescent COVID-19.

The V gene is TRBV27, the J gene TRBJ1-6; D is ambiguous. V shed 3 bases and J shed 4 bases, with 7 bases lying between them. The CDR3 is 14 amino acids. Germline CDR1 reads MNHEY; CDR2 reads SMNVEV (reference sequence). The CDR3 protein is CASSFRGYNSPLHF. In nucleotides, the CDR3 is TGTGCCAGCAGTTTTAGAGGATATAATTCACCCCTCCACTTT.

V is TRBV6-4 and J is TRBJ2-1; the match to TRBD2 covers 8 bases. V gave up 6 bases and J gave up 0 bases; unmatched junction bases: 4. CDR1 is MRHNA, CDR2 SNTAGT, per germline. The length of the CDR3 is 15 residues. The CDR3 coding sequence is TGTGCCAGCAGAGCCGGGACTAGCTCCTACAATGAGCAGTTCTTC. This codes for CASRAGTSSYNEQFF.

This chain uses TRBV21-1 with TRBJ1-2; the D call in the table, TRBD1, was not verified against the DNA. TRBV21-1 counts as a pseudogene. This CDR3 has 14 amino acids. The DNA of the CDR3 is TGTGCCAGCAGCCCACGGACAGGGAGCTATGGCTACACCTTC. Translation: CASSPRTGSYGYTF.

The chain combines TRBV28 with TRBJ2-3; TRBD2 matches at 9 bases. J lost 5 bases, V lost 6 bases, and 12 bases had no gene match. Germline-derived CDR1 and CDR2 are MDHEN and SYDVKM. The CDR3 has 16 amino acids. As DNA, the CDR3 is TGTGCCAGCAGCTCTTTCGGGCGGGGGGGCGGAGATACGCAGTATTTT. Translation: CASSSFGRGGGDTQYF.

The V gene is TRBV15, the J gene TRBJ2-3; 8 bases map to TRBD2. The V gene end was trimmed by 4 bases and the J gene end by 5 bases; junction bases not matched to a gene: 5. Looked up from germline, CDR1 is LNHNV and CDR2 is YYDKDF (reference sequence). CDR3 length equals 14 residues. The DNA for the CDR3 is TGTGCCACCAGCATCGGGGGGGCAGGAGATACGCAGTATTTT. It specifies CATSIGGAGDTQYF.

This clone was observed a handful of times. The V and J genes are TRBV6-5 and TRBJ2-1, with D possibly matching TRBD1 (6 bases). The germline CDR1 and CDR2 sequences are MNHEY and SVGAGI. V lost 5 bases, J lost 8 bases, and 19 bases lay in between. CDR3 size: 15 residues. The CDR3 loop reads CASSTRSGQGYEQFF. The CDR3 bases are TGTGCCAGCAGTACCCGATCCGGGCAGGGGTATGAGCAGTTCTTC.

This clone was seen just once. In DNA, the CDR3 is TGTGCCAGCAGTTTGTCGGGGAAGGGAAACACCATATATTTT. The encoded protein is CASSLSGKGNTIYF. This sequence joins TRBV27 and TRBJ1-3; D unclear. Trimming took 3 bases from V and 4 from J, leaving 10 bases between them. Germline V gives CDR1 MNHEY, CDR2 SMNVEV (reference sequence). The CDR3 loop spans 14 amino acids.

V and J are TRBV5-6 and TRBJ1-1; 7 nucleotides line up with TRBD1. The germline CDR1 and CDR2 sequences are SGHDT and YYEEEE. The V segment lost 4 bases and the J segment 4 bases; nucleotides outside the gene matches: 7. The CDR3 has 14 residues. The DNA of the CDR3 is TGTGCCAGCAGCACGCCGACAGGGTTCACTGAAGCTTTCTTT. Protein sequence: CASSTPTGFTEAFF. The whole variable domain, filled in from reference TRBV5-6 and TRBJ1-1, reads DAGVTQSPTHLIKTRGQQVTLRCSPKSGHDTVSWYQQALGQGPQFIFQYYEEEERQRGNFPDRFSGHQFPNYSSELNVNALLLGDSALYLCASSTPTGFTEAFFGQGTRLTVV.

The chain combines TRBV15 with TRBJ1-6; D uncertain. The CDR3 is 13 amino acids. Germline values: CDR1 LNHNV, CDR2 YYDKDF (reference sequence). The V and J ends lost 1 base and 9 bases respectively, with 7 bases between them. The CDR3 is CATSRVAISPLHF. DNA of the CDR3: TGTGCCACCAGCAGAGTTGCTATTTCACCCCTCCACTTT.

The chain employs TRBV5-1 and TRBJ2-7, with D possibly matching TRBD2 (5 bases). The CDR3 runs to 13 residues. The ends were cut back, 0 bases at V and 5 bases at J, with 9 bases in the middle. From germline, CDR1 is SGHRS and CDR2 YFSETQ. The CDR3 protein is CASSLGFGDEQYV. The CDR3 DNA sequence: TGCGCCAGCAGCTTGGGATTCGGGGACGAGCAGTACGTC.

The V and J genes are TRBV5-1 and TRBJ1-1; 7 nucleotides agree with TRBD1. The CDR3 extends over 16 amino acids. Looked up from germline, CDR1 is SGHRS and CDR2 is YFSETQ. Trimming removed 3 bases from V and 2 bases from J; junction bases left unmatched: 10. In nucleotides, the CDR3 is TGCGCCAGCAGCTCTGGAGCCGGGACAGACAACACTGAAGCTTTCTTT. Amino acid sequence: CASSSGAGTDNTEAFF.

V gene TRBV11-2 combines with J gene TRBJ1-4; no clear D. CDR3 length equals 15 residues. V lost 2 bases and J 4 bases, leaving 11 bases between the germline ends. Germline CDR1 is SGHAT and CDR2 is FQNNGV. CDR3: CASSLLSRINEKLFF. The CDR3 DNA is TGTGCCAGCAGCTTACTTTCCAGAATTAATGAAAAACTGTTTTTT. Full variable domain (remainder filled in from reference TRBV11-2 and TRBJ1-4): EAGVAQSPRYKIIEKRQSVAFWCNPISGHATLYWYQQILGQGPKLLIQFQNNGVVDDSQLPKDRFSAERLKGVDSTLKIQPAKLEDSAVYLCASSLLSRINEKLFFGSGTQLSVL.

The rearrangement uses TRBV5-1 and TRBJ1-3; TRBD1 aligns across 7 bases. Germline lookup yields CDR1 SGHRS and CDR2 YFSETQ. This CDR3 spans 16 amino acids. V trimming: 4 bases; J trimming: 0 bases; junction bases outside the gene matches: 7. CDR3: CASSPGQESSGNTIYF. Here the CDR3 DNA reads TGCGCCAGCAGCCCCGGACAGGAGAGCTCTGGAAACACCATATATTTT.

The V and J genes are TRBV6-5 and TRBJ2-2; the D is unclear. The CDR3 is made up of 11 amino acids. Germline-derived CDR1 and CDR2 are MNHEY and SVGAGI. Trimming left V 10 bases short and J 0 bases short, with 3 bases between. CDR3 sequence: CATANTGELFF. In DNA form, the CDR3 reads TGTGCCACCGCGAACACCGGGGAGCTGTTTTTT.

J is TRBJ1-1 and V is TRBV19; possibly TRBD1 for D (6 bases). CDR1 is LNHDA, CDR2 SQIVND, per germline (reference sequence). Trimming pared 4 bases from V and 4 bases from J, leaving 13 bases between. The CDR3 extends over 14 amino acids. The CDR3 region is CASSNQGKGTEAFF. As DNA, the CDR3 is TGTGCCAGTAGTAACCAGGGGAAGGGCACTGAAGCTTTCTTT.